The text below deals with one T cell receptor (beta chain). No antigen is known for it. Trimming took 6 bases from V and 4 from J, leaving 9 bases between them. This CDR3 spans 12 amino acids. Germline CDR1 MNHNS, CDR2 SASEGT. Clones were read by immunoSEQ multiplex PCR, and TCRdb kept only the in-frame ones, dropping some. The data show about 90,000 clones, nearly 90% seen once. Every one of the patients relapsed after autologous stem cell transplantation (brentuximab vedotin exposure was variable). Progressive disease, partial response or complete response was each patient's best response. The data originate from a study of PD-1 blockade in classical Hodgkin lymphoma. Study as a whole: On a schedule of every 2 weeks, patients received nivolumab 3 mg/kg intravenously.

Study outcomes and limitations: Patients who began taking nivolumab under 1 year after ASCT were left out. Newly diagnosed patients reportedly trailed healthy donors in baseline TCR diversity.

The sequence derives from a human donor with classical Hodgkin lymphoma. This specimen was peripheral blood mononuclear cells (PBMCs), taken before the second cycle of nivolumab. This chain links TRBV6-1 with TRBJ1-2, with D possibly matching TRBD1 (5 bases). CDR3 sequence (DNA): TGTGCCAGCAGCGGGACGGTCTATGGCTACACCTTC. Translated, it gives CASSGTVYGYTF.